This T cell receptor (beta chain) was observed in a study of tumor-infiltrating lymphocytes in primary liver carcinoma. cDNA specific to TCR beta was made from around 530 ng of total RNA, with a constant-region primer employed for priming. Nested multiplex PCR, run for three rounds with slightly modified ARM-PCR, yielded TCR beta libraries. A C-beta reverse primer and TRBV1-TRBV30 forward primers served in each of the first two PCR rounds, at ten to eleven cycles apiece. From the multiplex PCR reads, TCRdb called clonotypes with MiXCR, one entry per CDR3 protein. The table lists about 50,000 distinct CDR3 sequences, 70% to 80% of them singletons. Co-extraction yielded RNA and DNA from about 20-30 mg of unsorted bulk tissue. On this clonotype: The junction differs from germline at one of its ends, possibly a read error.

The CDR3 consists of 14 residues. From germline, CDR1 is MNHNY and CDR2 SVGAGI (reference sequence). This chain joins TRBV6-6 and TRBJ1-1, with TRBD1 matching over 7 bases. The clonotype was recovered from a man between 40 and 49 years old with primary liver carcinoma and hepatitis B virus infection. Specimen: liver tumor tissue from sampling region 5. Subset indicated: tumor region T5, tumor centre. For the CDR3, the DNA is TGTGCGAGCAGTGGCACAGGGGTAAGGGCTGAAGCTTTCTTT. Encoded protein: CASSGTGVRAEAFF.